Below, 25 T cell receptor beta chains from the same sample are listed, as sequenced in a study of blood T cell repertoires in COVID-19. Using immunoSEQ multiplex PCR, the repertoire was profiled, and TCRdb retains in-frame clones only, with some absent. In the table there are under 110,000 clones, about 84% of which are singletons. The specimen was peripheral blood. All receptors derive from a woman between 55 and 75 years old with acute or convalescent COVID-19.

The table lists this clone with a count of one. CDR3: CASSYSTSGANTDTQYF. CDR3 DNA sequence: TGTGCCAGCAGTTACTCGACTAGCGGGGCCAACACAGATACGCAGTATTTT. This chain connects TRBV6-2 or TRBV6-3 to TRBJ2-3; 11 positions agree with TRBD2. V trimming: 0 bases; J trimming: 2 bases; junction bases outside the gene matches: 4. Germline loops: CDR1 MNHEY, CDR2 SVGEGT. There are 17 residues in the CDR3.

This rearrangement joins TRBV19 to TRBJ2-1; no definite D call. Trimming stripped 4 bases from V and 5 bases from J, with 15 bases between. The CDR3 is 15 amino acids. Germline-derived CDR1 and CDR2 are LNHDA and SQIVND (reference sequence). This CDR3 is CASSTPPVHNNEQFF. DNA of the CDR3: TGTGCCAGTAGTACACCCCCTGTACACAACAATGAGCAGTTCTTC.

The DNA for the CDR3 is TGTGCCAGCAGTTTTGTCGGCCGGGACAGGGGATTCGACGAGCAGTACTTC. This sequence encodes CASSFVGRDRGFDEQYF. This chain connects TRBV27 to TRBJ2-7; TRBD1 matches 10 bases. The germline gives CDR1 MNHEY, CDR2 SMNVEV (reference sequence). The CDR3 spans 17 residues. Trimming removed 3 bases from V and 5 bases from J; junction bases left unmatched: 13.

V is TRBV5-1 and J is TRBJ2-1, with a tentative D call TRBD1 (6 bases). CDR3 length: 14 amino acids. Per germline, CDR1 SGHRS and CDR2 YFSETQ. With 6 bases removed from V and 1 base from J, the gap between germline ends came to 11 bases. CDR3 residues: CASTIQGSYNEQFF. CDR3 in DNA: TGCGCCAGCACCATACAGGGTTCCTACAATGAGCAGTTCTTC.

This clone has just one count. This sequence joins TRBV4-1 and TRBJ1-4, with D hard to call. From germline, CDR1 is MGHRA and CDR2 YSYEKL. The V and J ends lost 1 base and 2 bases respectively, with 5 bases between them. The CDR3 covers 14 residues. CDR3 DNA sequence: TGCGCCAGCAGCCAAGGGCAGACTAATGAAAAACTGTTTTTT. Translating it yields CASSQGQTNEKLFF.

The V and J genes are TRBV7-3 and TRBJ2-5; 8 nucleotides match TRBD1. V dropped 5 bases and J dropped 1; count of bases not matched to a gene: 3. The CDR3 runs 14 residues. CDR1 is SGHTA, CDR2 FQGTGA, per germline. Here the CDR3 reads CASSTGTGQETQYF. The CDR3 region has the DNA TGTGCCAGCAGCACCGGGACAGGCCAAGAGACCCAGTACTTC.

The chain recombines TRBV7-2 with TRBJ2-7; 8 bases match TRBD1. CDR1 and CDR2 (germline): SGHTA, FQGNSA. The CDR3 runs to 13 residues. V shed 5 bases, J shed 6 bases, and the junction held 6 bases outside the gene matches. The CDR3 sequence is CASSATGAGEQYF. The CDR3 bases are TGTGCCAGCAGCGCGACAGGGGCGGGCGAGCAGTACTTC. The variable domain in full, with the rest retrieved from reference TRBV7-2 and TRBJ2-7, is GAGVSQSPSNKVTEKGKDVELRCDPISGHTALYWYRQSLGQGLEFLIYFQGNSAPDKSGLPSDRFSAERTGGSVSTLTIQRTQQEDSAVYLCASSATGAGEQYFGPGTRLTVT.

The CDR3 protein is CASSEKDRQGELFF. The CDR3 bases are TGCGCCAGCAGTGAAAAGGACAGGCAAGGGGAGCTGTTTTTT. This chain uses TRBV10-1 with TRBJ2-2, with TRBD1 matching 7 bases. Germline V gene sequence: CDR1 WNHNN, CDR2 SYGVQD (reference sequence). V shed 3 bases, J shed 8 bases, and the junction held 6 bases outside the gene matches. This CDR3 is built from 14 residues.

The genes are TRBV28 and TRBJ1-5; 9 nucleotides agree with TRBD1. The CDR3 covers 15 residues. Losses at the gene ends were 5 bases for V and 7 bases for J; bases not matched to a gene: 9. CDR1 and CDR2 from the germline V gene are MDHEN and SYDVKM. CDR3 region: CASSPRDRVWQPQHF. CDR3 coding DNA: TGTGCCAGCAGTCCTAGGGACAGGGTCTGGCAGCCCCAGCATTTT. The entire variable domain, with the rest obtained from reference TRBV28 and TRBJ1-5, is as follows: DVKVTQSSRYLVKRTGEKVFLECVQDMDHENMFWYRQDPGLGLRLIYFSYDVKMKEKGDIPEGYSVSREKKERFSLILESASTNQTSMYLCASSPRDRVWQPQHFGDGTRLSIL.

This clone was seen a single time. V is TRBV2 and J is TRBJ1-1, with D perhaps TRBD1 (5 bases). The CDR3 has 15 amino acids. With 0 bases removed from V and 6 bases from J, the gap between germline ends came to 14 bases. CDR1 and CDR2 from the germline V gene are SNHLY and FYNNEI. The CDR3 bases are TGTGCCAGCAGTGAAGCGTCAAGGGGCGGACCTGAAGCTTTCTTT. Residues: CASSEASRGGPEAFF. Using reference TRBV2 and TRBJ1-1 for the parts outside the CDR3, the full variable domain is EPEVTQTPSHQVTQMGQEVILRCVPISNHLYFYWYRQILGQKVEFLVSFYNNEISEKSEIFDDQFSVERPDGSNFTLKIRSTKLEDSAMYFCASSEASRGGPEAFFGQGTRLTVV.

The chain uses TRBV3-1 (or the pseudogene TRBV3-2) and TRBJ2-2, with D unclear. Germline V lookup: CDR1 LGHDT, CDR2 YNNKEL (reference sequence). The CDR3 runs to 15 residues. V lost 4 bases, J lost 0 bases, and 9 bases lay in between. The CDR3 nucleotides read TGTGCCAGCAGCCTCGGCGGTACGAACACCGGGGAGCTGTTTTTT. Amino acids: CASSLGGTNTGELFF.

J is TRBJ2-7 and V is TRBV28; D may be TRBD1 (6 bases). Trimming left V 5 bases short and J 2 bases short, with 19 bases between. This CDR3 comprises 16 residues. The germline gives CDR1 MDHEN, CDR2 SYDVKM. Written as DNA, the CDR3 is TGTGCCAGCAGTCTCCCCACAGGGAGCACAACCTACGAGCAGTACTTC. Translating gives CASSLPTGSTTYEQYF.

The V gene is TRBV3-1 (or the pseudogene TRBV3-2), the J gene TRBJ1-4; 12 positions match TRBD1. Unmatched junction bases numbered 10, after V lost 4 bases and J lost 4 bases. The germline gives CDR1 LGHDT, CDR2 YNNKEL (reference sequence). This CDR3 comprises 18 residues. CDR3 amino acids: CASSPYGTGGFVNEKLFF. DNA of the CDR3: TGTGCCAGCAGCCCCTACGGGACAGGGGGCTTTGTTAATGAAAAACTGTTTTTT.

The J gene is TRBJ1-1, the V gene TRBV10-1, with TRBD1 as a possible D gene (5 bases). Germline V CDR1 and CDR2: WNHNN, SYGVQD (reference sequence). V lost 2 bases and J lost 1, with 11 bases in between. This CDR3 has 15 residues. The CDR3 loop reads CASSEEPRANTEAFF. CDR3 nucleotide sequence: TGCGCCAGCAGTGAGGAACCCAGGGCGAACACTGAAGCTTTCTTT.

The chain has TRBV3-1 (or the pseudogene TRBV3-2) and TRBJ1-2, with D possibly being TRBD1 (5 bases). The germline V gene encodes CDR1 LGHDT and CDR2 YNNKEL (reference sequence). The CDR3 is made up of 15 amino acids. The V end was cut by 0 bases, the J end by 6 bases, with 14 bases between. Written as DNA, the CDR3 is TGTGCCAGCAGCCAAGATCATCCAGGGCGGAATGGCTACACCTTC. Translated: CASSQDHPGRNGYTF.

This clone was seen a single time. The chain carries TRBV4-2 and TRBJ1-1; 9 bases fit TRBD1. Germline lookup yields CDR1 LGHNA and CDR2 YNFKEQ. Trimming removed 1 base from V and 7 bases from J; junction bases left unmatched: 10. The CDR3 length is 16 residues. This CDR3 reads CASSQVDRGWTYEAFF. As DNA, the CDR3 is TGTGCCAGCAGCCAAGTAGACAGGGGGTGGACCTATGAAGCTTTCTTT.

J is TRBJ2-5 and V is TRBV24-1, with 7 bases identical to TRBD2. With V trimmed by 3 bases and J by 5 bases, 8 bases remained unmatched. Germline CDR1 is KGHDR and CDR2 is SFDVKD. This CDR3 is 15 amino acids long. The CDR3 DNA reads TGTGCCACCAGTGATGCTCTGGGGGAGGGGGAGACCCAGTACTTC. As protein: CATSDALGEGETQYF.

The rearrangement uses TRBV7-9 and TRBJ1-1; D not certain. CDR1 SEHNR and CDR2 FQNEAQ come from the germline V gene (reference sequence). The germline V and J ends were trimmed by 7 bases and 4 bases, with 19 bases remaining between them. CDR3 size: 15 residues. The CDR3 sequence is CASTLSGVGGTEAFF. In nucleotides, the CDR3 is TGTGCCAGCACCCTTAGCGGGGTCGGCGGCACTGAAGCTTTCTTT.

The J gene is TRBJ1-2, the V gene TRBV6-5; the match to TRBD1 covers 7 bases. Germline V gene lookup returns CDR1 MNHEY and CDR2 SVGAGI. CDR3 length equals 15 residues. Germline trimming cut 2 bases from V and 2 bases from J; bases unmatched to any gene: 5. The CDR3 here is CASSYTPTGNYGYTF. The CDR3 nucleotides are TGTGCCAGCAGTTACACTCCGACAGGGAACTATGGCTACACCTTC.

V usage is TRBV29-1 and J usage is TRBJ2-7; D might be TRBD2 (6 bases). Deletions cut 5 bases from V and 1 base from J, with 21 bases between. The CDR3 runs to 16 residues. Germline V CDR1 and CDR2: SQVTM, ANQGSEA. CDR3 DNA sequence: TGCAGCGTTTACATAACAAACCGGGACTCATCCTACGAGCAGTACTTC. As protein: CSVYITNRDSSYEQYF.

This clone was counted between two and nine times. The chain carries TRBV29-1 and TRBJ1-1; TRBD1 might be the D (5 bases). The V end lost 7 bases, the J end lost 4 bases, and 16 bases lay between the germline ends. The CDR3 totals 13 residues. Germline-derived CDR1 and CDR2 are SQVTM and ANQGSEA. CDR3 amino acids: CSAEGGGGTEAFF. In nucleotides, the CDR3 is TGCAGCGCGGAAGGCGGGGGGGGCACTGAAGCTTTCTTT.

The chain carries TRBV28 and TRBJ2-3, with 11 bases fitting TRBD2. Per germline, CDR1 MDHEN and CDR2 SYDVKM. This CDR3 contains 17 residues. The junction had 8 bases not matched to a gene; V was cut back by 6 bases and J by 0 bases. In DNA form, the CDR3 reads TGTGCCAGCAGCTACCACCTAGCGGGAGGAAGCACAGATACGCAGTATTTT. Translating it yields CASSYHLAGGSTDTQYF.

J is TRBJ2-2 and V is TRBV27; D gene uncertain. V gave up 3 bases and J gave up 0 bases, with 17 bases separating them. CDR1 MNHEY and CDR2 SMNVEV come from the germline V gene (reference sequence). The CDR3 consists of 18 residues. The CDR3 spells CASSFRVPLPANTGELFF. The CDR3 DNA reads as TGTGCCAGCAGTTTTAGAGTTCCACTGCCCGCGAACACCGGGGAGCTGTTTTTT.

The V and J genes are TRBV2 and TRBJ2-5, with a possible D match to TRBD2 (6 bases). The germline V gene encodes CDR1 SNHLY and CDR2 FYNNEI. This CDR3 is 13 amino acids long. V was cut by 6 bases and J by 7 bases, with 15 bases left in between. CDR3 protein: CASRERAEGTQYF. The CDR3 coding sequence is TGTGCCAGCAGGGAGAGGGCGGAGGGGACCCAGTACTTC.

CDR3 bases: TGTGCCAGCAGCCCACTAGCGGGGGTGACAGATACGCAGTATTTT. This translates into CASSPLAGVTDTQYF. J is TRBJ2-3 and V is TRBV7-6, with TRBD2 matching over 11 bases. Trimming cost V 5 bases and J 3 bases; bases outside gene matches: 4. The CDR3 length is 15 residues. Per the germline V gene, CDR1 is SGHVS and CDR2 is FNYEAQ.